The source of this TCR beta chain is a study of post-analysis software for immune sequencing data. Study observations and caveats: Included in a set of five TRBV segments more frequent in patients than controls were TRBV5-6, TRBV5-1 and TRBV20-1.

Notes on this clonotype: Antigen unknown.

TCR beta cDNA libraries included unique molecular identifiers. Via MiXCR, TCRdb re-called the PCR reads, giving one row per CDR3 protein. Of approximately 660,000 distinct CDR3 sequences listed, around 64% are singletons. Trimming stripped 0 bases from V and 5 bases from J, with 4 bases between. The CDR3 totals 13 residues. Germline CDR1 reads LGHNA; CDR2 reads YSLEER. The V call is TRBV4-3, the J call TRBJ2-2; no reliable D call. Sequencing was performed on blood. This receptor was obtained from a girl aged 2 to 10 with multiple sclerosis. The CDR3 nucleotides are TGCGCCAGCAGCCAAGATTGGACCGGGGAGCTGTTTTTT. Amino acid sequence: CASSQDWTGELFF.